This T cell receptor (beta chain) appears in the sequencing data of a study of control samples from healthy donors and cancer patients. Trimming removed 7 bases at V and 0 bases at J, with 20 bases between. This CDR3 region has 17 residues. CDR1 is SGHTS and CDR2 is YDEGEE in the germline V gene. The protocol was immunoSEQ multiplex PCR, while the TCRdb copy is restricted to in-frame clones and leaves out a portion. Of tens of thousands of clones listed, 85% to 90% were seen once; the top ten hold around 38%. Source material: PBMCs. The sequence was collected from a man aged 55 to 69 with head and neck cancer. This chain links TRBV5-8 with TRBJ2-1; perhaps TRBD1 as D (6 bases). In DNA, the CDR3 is TGTGCCAGCCTTCCAGGGGAGCGTTACAGCTCCTACAATGAGCAGTTCTTC. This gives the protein CASLPGERYSSYNEQFF.